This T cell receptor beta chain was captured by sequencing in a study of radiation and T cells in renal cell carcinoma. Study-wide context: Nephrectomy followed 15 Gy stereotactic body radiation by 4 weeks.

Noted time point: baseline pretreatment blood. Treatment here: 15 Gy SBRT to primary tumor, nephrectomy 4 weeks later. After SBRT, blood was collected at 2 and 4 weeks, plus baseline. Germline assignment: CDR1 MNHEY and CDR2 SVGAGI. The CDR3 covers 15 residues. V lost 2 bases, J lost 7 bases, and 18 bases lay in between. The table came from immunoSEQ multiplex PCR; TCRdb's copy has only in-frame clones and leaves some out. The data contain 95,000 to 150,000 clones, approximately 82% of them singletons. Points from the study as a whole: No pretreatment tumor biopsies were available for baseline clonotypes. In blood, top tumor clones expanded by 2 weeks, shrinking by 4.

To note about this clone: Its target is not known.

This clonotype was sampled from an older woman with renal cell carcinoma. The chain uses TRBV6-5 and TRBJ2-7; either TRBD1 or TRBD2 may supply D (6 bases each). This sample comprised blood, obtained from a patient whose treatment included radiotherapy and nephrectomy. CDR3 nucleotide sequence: TGTGCCAGCAGTTACAACGCAGGGACACGGGGGGAGCAGTACTTC. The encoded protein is CASSYNAGTRGEQYF.